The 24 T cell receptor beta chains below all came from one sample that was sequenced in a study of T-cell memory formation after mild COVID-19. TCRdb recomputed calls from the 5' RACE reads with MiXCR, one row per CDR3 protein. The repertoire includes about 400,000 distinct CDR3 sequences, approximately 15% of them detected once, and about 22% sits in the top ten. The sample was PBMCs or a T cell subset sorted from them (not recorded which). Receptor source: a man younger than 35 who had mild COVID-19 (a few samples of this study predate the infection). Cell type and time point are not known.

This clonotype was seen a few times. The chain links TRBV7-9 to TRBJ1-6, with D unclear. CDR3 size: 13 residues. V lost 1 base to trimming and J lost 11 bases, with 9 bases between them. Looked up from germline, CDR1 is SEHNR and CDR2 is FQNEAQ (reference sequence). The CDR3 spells CASSLVGIPPLHF. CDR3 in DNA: TGTGCCAGCAGCTTAGTGGGGATCCCACCCCTCCACTTT. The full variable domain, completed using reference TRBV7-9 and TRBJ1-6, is DTGVSQNPRHKITKRGQNVTFRCDPISEHNRLYWYRQTLGQGPEFLTYFQNEAQLEKSRLLSDRFSAERPKGSFSTLEIQRTEQGDSAMYLCASSLVGIPPLHFGNGTRLTVT.

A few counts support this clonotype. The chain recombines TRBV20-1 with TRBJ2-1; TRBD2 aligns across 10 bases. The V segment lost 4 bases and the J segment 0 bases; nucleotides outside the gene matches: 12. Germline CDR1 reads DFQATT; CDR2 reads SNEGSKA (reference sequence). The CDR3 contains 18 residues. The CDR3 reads CSAKTSGAYPSSYNEQFF. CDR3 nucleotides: TGCAGTGCTAAAACTAGCGGGGCTTACCCGAGCTCCTACAATGAGCAGTTCTTC.

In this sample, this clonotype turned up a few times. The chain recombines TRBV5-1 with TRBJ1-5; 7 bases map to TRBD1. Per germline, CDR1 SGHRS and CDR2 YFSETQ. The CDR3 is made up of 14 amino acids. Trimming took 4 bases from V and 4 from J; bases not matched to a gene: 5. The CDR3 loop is CASSLTGANQPQHF. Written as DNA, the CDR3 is TGCGCCAGCAGCCTTACAGGGGCAAATCAGCCCCAGCATTTT.

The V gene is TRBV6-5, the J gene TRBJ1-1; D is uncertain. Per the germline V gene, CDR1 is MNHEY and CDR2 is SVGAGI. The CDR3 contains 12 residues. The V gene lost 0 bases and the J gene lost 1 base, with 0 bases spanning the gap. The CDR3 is CASSYSNTEAFF. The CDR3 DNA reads TGTGCCAGCAGTTACTCGAACACTGAAGCTTTCTTT.

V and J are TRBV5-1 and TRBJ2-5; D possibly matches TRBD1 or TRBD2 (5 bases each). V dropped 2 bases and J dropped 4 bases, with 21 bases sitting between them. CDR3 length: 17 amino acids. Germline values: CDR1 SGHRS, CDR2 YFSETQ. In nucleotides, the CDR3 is TGCGCCAGCAGCTTAGGGACCGGCGACTCCAGGCGAGAGACCCAGTACTTC. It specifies CASSLGTGDSRRETQYF. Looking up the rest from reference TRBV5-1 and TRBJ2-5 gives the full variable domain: KAGVTQTPRYLIKTRGQQVTLSCSPISGHRSVSWYQQTPGQGLQFLFEYFSETQRNKGNFPGRFSGRQFSNSRSEMNVSTLELGDSALYLCASSLGTGDSRRETQYFGPGTRLLVL.

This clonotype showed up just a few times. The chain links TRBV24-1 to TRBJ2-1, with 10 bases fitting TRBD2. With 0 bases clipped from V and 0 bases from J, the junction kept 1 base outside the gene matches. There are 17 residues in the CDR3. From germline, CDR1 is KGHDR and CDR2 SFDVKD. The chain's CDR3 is CATSDLVAGGSYNEQFF. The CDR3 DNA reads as TGTGCCACCAGTGATTTGGTAGCGGGGGGCTCCTACAATGAGCAGTTCTTC.

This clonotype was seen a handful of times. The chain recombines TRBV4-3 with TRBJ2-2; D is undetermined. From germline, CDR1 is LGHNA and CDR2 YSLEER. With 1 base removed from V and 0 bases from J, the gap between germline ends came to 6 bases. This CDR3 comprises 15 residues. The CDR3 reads CASSQAAANTGELFF. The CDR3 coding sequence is TGCGCCAGCAGCCAAGCGGCCGCGAACACCGGGGAGCTGTTTTTT.

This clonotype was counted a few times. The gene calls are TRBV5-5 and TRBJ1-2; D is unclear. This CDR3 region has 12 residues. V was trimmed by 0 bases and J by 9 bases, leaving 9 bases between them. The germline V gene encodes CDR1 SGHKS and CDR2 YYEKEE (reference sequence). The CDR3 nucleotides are TGTGCCAGCAGCTTGGCTGTTGAAAGCTACACCTTC. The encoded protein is CASSLAVESYTF.

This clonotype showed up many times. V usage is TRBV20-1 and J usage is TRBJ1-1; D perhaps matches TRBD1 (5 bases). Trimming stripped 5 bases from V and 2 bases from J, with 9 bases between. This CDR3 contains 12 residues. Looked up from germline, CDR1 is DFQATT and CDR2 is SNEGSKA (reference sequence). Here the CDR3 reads CSARQPNTEAFF. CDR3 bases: TGCAGTGCTCGACAGCCCAACACTGAAGCTTTCTTT.

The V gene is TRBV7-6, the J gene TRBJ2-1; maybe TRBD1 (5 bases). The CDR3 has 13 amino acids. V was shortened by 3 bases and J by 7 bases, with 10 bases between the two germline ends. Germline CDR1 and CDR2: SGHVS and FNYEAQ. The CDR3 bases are TGTGCCAGCAGCTTTGACAGTCGGAATGAGCAGTTCTTC. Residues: CASSFDSRNEQFF.

The CDR3 reads CASTPPLAVYEQYV. The CDR3 nucleotides are TGTGCCAGCACCCCACCTCTAGCGGTCTACGAGCAGTACGTC. The chain couples TRBV7-4 to TRBJ2-7, with 7 bases identical to TRBD2. Per the germline V gene, CDR1 is SGHVT and CDR2 is SQSDAQ. This CDR3 has 14 residues. Trimming cost V 7 bases and J 3 bases; bases outside gene matches: 9.

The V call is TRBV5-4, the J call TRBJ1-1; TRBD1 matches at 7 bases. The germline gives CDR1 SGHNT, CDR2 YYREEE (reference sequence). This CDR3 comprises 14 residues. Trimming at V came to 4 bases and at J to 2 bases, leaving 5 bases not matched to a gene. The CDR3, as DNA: TGTGCCAGCAGCGGTGACAGGGCTAACACTGAAGCTTTCTTT. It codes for CASSGDRANTEAFF.

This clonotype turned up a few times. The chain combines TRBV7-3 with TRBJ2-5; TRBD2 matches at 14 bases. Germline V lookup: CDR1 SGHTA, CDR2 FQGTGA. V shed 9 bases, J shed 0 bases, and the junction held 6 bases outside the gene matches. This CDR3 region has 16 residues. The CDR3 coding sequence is TGTGCCAGGGGACTAGCGGGAGCTTCTAACCAAGAGACCCAGTACTTC. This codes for CARGLAGASNQETQYF.

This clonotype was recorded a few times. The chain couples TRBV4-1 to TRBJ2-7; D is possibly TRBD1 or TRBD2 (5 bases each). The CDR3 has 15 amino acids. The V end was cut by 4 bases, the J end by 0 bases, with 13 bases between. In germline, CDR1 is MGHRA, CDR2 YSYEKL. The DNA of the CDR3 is TGCGCCAGCAGCCCTGGGGCAGGGAGCTCCTACGAGCAGTACTTC. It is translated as CASSPGAGSSYEQYF.

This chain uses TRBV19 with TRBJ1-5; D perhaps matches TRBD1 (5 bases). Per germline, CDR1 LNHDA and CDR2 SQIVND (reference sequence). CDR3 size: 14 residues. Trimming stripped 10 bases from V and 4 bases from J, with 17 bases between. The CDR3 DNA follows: TGTGCCACCGAACTCACAGGAAGGAATCAGCCCCAGCATTTT. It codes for CATELTGRNQPQHF.

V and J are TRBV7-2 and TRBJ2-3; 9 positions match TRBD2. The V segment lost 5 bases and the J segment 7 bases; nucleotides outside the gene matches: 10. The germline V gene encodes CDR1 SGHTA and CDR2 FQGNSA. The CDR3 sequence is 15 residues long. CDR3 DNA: TGTGCCAGCAGCCCCACGCGGGGGGGCAGGAATACGCAGTATTTT. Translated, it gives CASSPTRGGRNTQYF.

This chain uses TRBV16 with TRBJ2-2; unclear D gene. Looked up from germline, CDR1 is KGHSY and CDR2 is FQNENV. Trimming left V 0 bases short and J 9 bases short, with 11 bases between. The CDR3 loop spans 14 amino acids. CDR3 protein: CASSQSSLGRELFF. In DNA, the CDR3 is TGTGCCAGCAGCCAATCCTCCCTGGGCAGGGAGCTGTTTTTT.

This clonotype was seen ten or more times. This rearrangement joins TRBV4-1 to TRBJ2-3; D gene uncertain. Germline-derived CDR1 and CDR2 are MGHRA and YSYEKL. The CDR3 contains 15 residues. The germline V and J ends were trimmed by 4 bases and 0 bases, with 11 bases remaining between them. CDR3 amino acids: CASSPRYVSTDTQYF. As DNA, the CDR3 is TGCGCCAGCAGCCCAAGATACGTAAGCACAGATACGCAGTATTTT.

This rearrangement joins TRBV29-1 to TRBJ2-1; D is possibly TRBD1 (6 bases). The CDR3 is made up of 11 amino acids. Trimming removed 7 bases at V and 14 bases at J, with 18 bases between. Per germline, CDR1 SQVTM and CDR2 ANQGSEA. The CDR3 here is CSAQQGIKEFF. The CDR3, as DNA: TGCAGCGCTCAACAGGGAATTAAGGAGTTCTTC.

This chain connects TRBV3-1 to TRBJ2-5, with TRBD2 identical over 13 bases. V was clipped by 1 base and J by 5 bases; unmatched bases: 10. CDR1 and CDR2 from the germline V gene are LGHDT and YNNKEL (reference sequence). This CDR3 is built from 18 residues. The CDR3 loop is CASSQALAGGRGRETQYF. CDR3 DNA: TGTGCCAGCAGCCAAGCACTAGCGGGGGGGCGCGGCCGGGAGACCCAGTACTTC.

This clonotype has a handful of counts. In nucleotides, the CDR3 is TGCGCCAGCAGCTCCTACGGGGGGGCCTGGGAGCAGTACTTC. Encoded protein: CASSSYGGAWEQYF. The chain carries TRBV5-1 and TRBJ2-7, with TRBD2 identical over 8 bases. The V segment lost 3 bases and the J segment 7 bases; nucleotides outside the gene matches: 9. The CDR3 is made up of 14 amino acids. The germline CDR1 and CDR2 sequences are SGHRS and YFSETQ. Looking up the rest from reference TRBV5-1 and TRBJ2-7 gives the full variable domain: KAGVTQTPRYLIKTRGQQVTLSCSPISGHRSVSWYQQTPGQGLQFLFEYFSETQRNKGNFPGRFSGRQFSNSRSEMNVSTLELGDSALYLCASSSYGGAWEQYFGPGTRLTVT.

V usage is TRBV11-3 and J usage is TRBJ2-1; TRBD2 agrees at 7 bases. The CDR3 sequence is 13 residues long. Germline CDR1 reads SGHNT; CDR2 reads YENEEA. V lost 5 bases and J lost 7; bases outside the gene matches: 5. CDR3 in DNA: TGTGCCAGCAGCCCGGCGGGAGTTAATGAGCAGTTCTTC. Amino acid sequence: CASSPAGVNEQFF.

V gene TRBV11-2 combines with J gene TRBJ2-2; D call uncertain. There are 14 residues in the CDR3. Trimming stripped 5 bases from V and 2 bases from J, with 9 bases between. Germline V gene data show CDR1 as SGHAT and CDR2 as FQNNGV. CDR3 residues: CASSLSFNTGELFF. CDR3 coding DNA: TGTGCCAGCAGCCTGTCATTTAACACCGGGGAGCTGTTTTTT.

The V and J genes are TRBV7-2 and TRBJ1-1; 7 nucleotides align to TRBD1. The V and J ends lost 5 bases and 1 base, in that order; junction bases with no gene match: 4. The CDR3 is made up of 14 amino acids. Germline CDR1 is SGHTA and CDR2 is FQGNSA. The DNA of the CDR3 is TGTGCCAGCAGCCCCACAGGGGCGAACACTGAAGCTTTCTTT. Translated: CASSPTGANTEAFF.